This TCR beta chain was profiled in a study of cytomegalovirus exposure and HLA in healthy donors. To note about this clone: What it binds is not known. The junction shows a germline mismatch at one end, possibly a read error.

Per germline, CDR1 SGHVS and CDR2 FQNEAQ. The CDR3 has 15 residues. Study-level results: Cytomegalovirus association was listed for about 160 TCR beta chains.

Using immunoSEQ multiplex PCR, the repertoire was profiled, and TCRdb retains in-frame clones only, with some absent. Among under 200,000 clones listed, approximately 87% were seen once. The chain couples TRBV7-8 to TRBJ2-1; 7 bases fit TRBD1. Sequenced input: PBMCs. This sequence was found in a woman aged 25-40 years in good health and CMV-seronegative. The CDR3 DNA sequence: TGTGCCAGCGGCTTAGAGGGACAGAACTACAATGAGCAGTTCTTC. The encoded protein is CASGLEGQNYNEQFF.